The 7 T cell receptor beta chains below come from one sample, sequenced in a study of T-cell reconstitution after alpha-beta-depleted transplantation in children. TCRbeta library construction was performed incorporating unique molecular identifiers. TCRdb independently ran MiXCR on the PCR reads; one entry per CDR3 protein. Here the sample spans approximately 590,000 distinct CDR3 sequences, 10% to 13% being singletons. Sample: PBMCs from the stem cell graft donor, taken from the stem cell graft. All receptors come from a human donor who donated a stem cell graft to a child with acute myeloid leukemia.

This clonotype was counted many times. The gene calls are TRBV28 and TRBJ1-1; TRBD1 matches 7 bases. Per the germline V gene, CDR1 is MDHEN and CDR2 is SYDVKM. Trimming took 6 bases from V and 0 from J; bases not matched to a gene: 4. This CDR3 has 14 residues. CDR3 residues: CASRTTGMNTEAFF. The CDR3 nucleotides read TGTGCCAGCAGGACGACAGGGATGAACACTGAAGCTTTCTTT.

The chain recombines TRBV20-1 with TRBJ2-7; 7 nucleotides match TRBD2. The CDR3 contains 16 residues. Trimming removed 0 bases from V and 4 bases from J; junction bases left unmatched: 12. Germline values: CDR1 DFQATT, CDR2 SNEGSKA (reference sequence). Here the CDR3 DNA reads TGCAGTGCTAGAGATGTTTCAAGCGGGGATGGTTACGAGCAGTACTTC. This gives the protein CSARDVSSGDGYEQYF.

This clonotype was counted at least ten times. Here the CDR3 reads CASSLRPASGINEQFF. The CDR3 region has the DNA TGTGCCAGCAGCTTACGTCCCGCTAGCGGGATTAATGAGCAGTTCTTC. The genes are TRBV7-3 and TRBJ2-1; TRBD2 agrees at 9 bases. CDR3 length: 16 residues. Germline CDR1 and CDR2: SGHTA and FQGTGA. J gave up 7 bases and V 2 bases, and 9 bases lay outside the gene matches. Full variable domain (rest looked up from reference TRBV7-3 and TRBJ2-1): GAGVSQTPSNKVTEKGKYVELRCDPISGHTALYWYRQSLGQGPEFLIYFQGTGAADDSGLPNDRFFAVRPEGSVSTLKIQRTERGDSAVYLCASSLRPASGINEQFFGPGTRLTVL.

This clonotype has at least ten counts. This chain uses TRBV5-4 with TRBJ2-1; the D is unclear. V was cut by 3 bases and J by 10 bases, with 11 bases left in between. The germline V gene encodes CDR1 SGHNT and CDR2 YYREEE (reference sequence). The CDR3 sequence is 12 residues long. CDR3 region: CASSSFPNEQFF. In DNA, the CDR3 is TGTGCCAGCAGCTCCTTCCCCAACGAGCAGTTCTTC.

The V gene is TRBV6-2 or TRBV6-3, the J gene TRBJ2-1; weak D call: TRBD2 (5 bases). Trimming cost V 6 bases and J 5 bases, with 17 bases left between them. The CDR3 covers 15 residues. Germline V lookup: CDR1 MNHEY, CDR2 SVGEGT. The CDR3 DNA sequence: TGTGCCAGCAGCGCCCAGGAGCGGAGAAACAATGAGCAGTTCTTC. This sequence encodes CASSAQERRNNEQFF.

V usage is TRBV24-1 and J usage is TRBJ2-5, with 8 bases matching TRBD1. The V gene end was trimmed by 4 bases and the J gene end by 7 bases; junction bases not matched to a gene: 10. Germline assignment: CDR1 KGHDR and CDR2 SFDVKD. The CDR3 is 15 amino acids. Here the CDR3 reads CATSDQGQVYGTQYF. The CDR3 nucleotides read TGTGCCACCAGTGACCAGGGACAGGTATACGGGACCCAGTACTTC.

CDR3 coding DNA: TGTGCCAGCAGCCAAGATCCCGTGGGGAACACTGAAGCTTTCTTT. It is translated as CASSQDPVGNTEAFF. The chain recombines TRBV4-2 with TRBJ1-1; D gene ambiguous. Germline V gene data show CDR1 as LGHNA and CDR2 as YNFKEQ. The V end was cut by 0 bases, the J end by 1 base, with 9 bases between. The length of the CDR3 is 15 residues.